This TCR beta chain emerged from a study of blood T cell repertoires in COVID-19. The wider study: Both acute and convalescent COVID-19 samples were obtained from the United States, Italy and Spain. Sample material is recorded as cDNA or gDNA derived from T cells, B-cell-depleted T cells, or PBMCs.

Methods used by the authors: Amplified reference gene primers provided the basis for estimating nucleated cell counts. Assay used: immunoSEQ multiplex PCR; TCRdb lists only in-frame clones, some missing. The V and J calls and clone size come from that table; D and trimming were worked out from the DNA. In the table there are about 330,000 clones, 80% to 90% of which are singletons. V gave up 8 bases and J gave up 7 bases, with 12 bases separating them. The germline gives CDR1 ENHRY, CDR2 SYGVKD. There are 13 residues in the CDR3. This rearrangement joins TRBV10-3 to TRBJ1-6; D is possibly TRBD1 (5 bases). The clonotype was recovered from a woman between 45 and 60 years old with acute or convalescent COVID-19. What was sequenced was peripheral blood. The CDR3 spells CAIAGDGNSPLHF. CDR3 in DNA: TGTGCCATCGCGGGGGATGGGAATTCACCCCTCCACTTT.